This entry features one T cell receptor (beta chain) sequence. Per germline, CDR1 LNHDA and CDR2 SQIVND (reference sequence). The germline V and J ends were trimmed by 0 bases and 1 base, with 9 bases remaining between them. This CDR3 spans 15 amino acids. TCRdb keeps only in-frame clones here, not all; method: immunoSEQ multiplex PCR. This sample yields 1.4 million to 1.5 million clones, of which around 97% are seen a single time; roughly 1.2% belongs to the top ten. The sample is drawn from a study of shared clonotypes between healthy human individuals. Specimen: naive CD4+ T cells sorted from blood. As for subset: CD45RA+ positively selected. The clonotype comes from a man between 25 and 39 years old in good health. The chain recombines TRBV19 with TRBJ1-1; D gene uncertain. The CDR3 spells CASSIDQVPNTEAFF. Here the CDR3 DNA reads TGTGCCAGTAGTATAGATCAGGTTCCGAACACTGAAGCTTTCTTT.